This TCR beta chain came from a study of control samples from healthy donors and cancer patients. The CDR3 is 15 amino acids. Trimming removed 3 bases from V and 1 base from J, with 12 bases in between. Germline V gene sequence: CDR1 SGHTA, CDR2 FQGNSA. Some clones are missing from TCRdb's copy, which holds only in-frame ones; the method was immunoSEQ multiplex PCR. The table lists 40,000 to 55,000 clones, over 90% of them singletons. The material sequenced was PBMCs. The gene calls are TRBV7-2 and TRBJ1-1; D is undetermined. The clonotype was recovered from a woman aged 50 to 60 with head and neck cancer. The CDR3 is CASSFGILENTEAFF. As DNA, the CDR3 is TGTGCCAGCAGCTTTGGGATCCTAGAGAACACTGAAGCTTTCTTT.